The 18 T cell receptor beta chains reported below all come from one sample, sequenced in a study of T-cell memory formation after mild COVID-19. TCRdb redid the calling of the 5' RACE reads with MiXCR, one entry per CDR3 protein. Of fewer than 650,000 distinct CDR3 sequences detected, 15% to 20% appear once; the ten largest clones hold roughly 7.8%. The sequencing sample was made of PBMCs or a T cell subset sorted from them (not recorded which). The receptor source for this set is an adult woman who had mild COVID-19 (a few samples of this study predate the infection). Cell type and time point are not known.

The CDR3 sequence is CASSSHLAGTTDTQYF. The DNA of the CDR3 is TGTGCCAGCAGCTCGCATTTAGCGGGCACCACAGATACGCAGTATTTT. The chain combines TRBV9 with TRBJ2-3, with 7 bases identical to TRBD2. This CDR3 has 16 amino acids. Trimming cost V 4 bases and J 2 bases; bases outside gene matches: 10. Per the germline V gene, CDR1 is SGDLS and CDR2 is YYNGEE.

This clonotype turned up a few times. The chain joins TRBV30 to TRBJ2-2; D not resolved. The CDR3 runs 14 residues. V lost 6 bases and J lost 0, with 11 bases in between. Per the germline V gene, CDR1 is GTSNPN and CDR2 is SVGIG (reference sequence). CDR3 nucleotide sequence: TGTGCCTGTACGGGCAGACCGAACACCGGGGAGCTGTTTTTT. Its protein is CACTGRPNTGELFF.

In its sample, this clonotype was seen a few times. The genes are TRBV9 and TRBJ1-2; weak D call: TRBD1 (6 bases). V was clipped by 0 bases and J by 5 bases, with 14 bases between them. This CDR3 is built from 15 residues. The germline gives CDR1 SGDLS, CDR2 YYNGEE. The CDR3 reads CASSVGPIQGYGYTF. In DNA, the CDR3 is TGTGCCAGCAGCGTAGGCCCTATTCAGGGGTATGGCTACACCTTC.

This chain connects TRBV5-1 to TRBJ1-6; D gene uncertain. The length of the CDR3 is 16 residues. Germline V gene lookup returns CDR1 SGHRS and CDR2 YFSETQ. With 0 bases removed from V and 5 bases from J, the gap between germline ends came to 12 bases. The CDR3 is CASSLGGGGNNSPLHF. CDR3 coding DNA: TGCGCCAGCAGCTTGGGAGGCGGAGGGAATAATTCACCCCTCCACTTT.

V is TRBV19 and J is TRBJ1-1; weak D call: TRBD1 (6 bases). V lost 3 bases and J 6 bases, leaving 14 bases between the germline ends. This CDR3 spans 14 amino acids. The germline V gene has CDR1 LNHDA and CDR2 SQIVND (reference sequence). CDR3 DNA: TGTGCCAGTAGTATCTCCGGGACACACGCTGAAGCTTTCTTT. It translates to CASSISGTHAEAFF.

This clonotype was counted only a few times. J is TRBJ1-4 and V is TRBV7-9; 10 bases map to TRBD1. V trimming: 5 bases; J trimming: 5 bases; junction bases outside the gene matches: 2. This CDR3 has 14 amino acids. Germline V gene sequence: CDR1 SEHNR, CDR2 FQNEAQ (reference sequence). The CDR3 loop reads CASSRQGANEKLFF. The CDR3 DNA is TGTGCCAGCAGCCGACAGGGGGCAAATGAAAAACTGTTTTTT. Full variable domain (missing parts from reference TRBV7-9 and TRBJ1-4): DTGVSQNPRHKITKRGQNVTFRCDPISEHNRLYWYRQTLGQGPEFLTYFQNEAQLEKSRLLSDRFSAERPKGSFSTLEIQRTEQGDSAMYLCASSRQGANEKLFFGSGTQLSVL.

The J gene is TRBJ1-5, the V gene TRBV4-1; 7 nucleotides match TRBD1. CDR1 and CDR2 (germline): MGHRA, YSYEKL. The CDR3 loop spans 15 amino acids. With V trimmed by 4 bases and J by 0 bases, 3 bases remained unmatched. Written as DNA, the CDR3 is TGCGCCAGCAGCCGGAACAGGGGTAGCAATCAGCCCCAGCATTTT. This translates into CASSRNRGSNQPQHF.

The chain recombines TRBV11-3 with TRBJ2-1; possibly TRBD2 for D (5 bases). CDR1 is SGHNT and CDR2 is YENEEA in the germline V gene. V was pared by 3 bases and J by 0 bases, with 9 bases between. The CDR3 covers 15 residues. CDR3 residues: CASSFGMNSYNEQFF. Here the CDR3 DNA reads TGTGCCAGCAGCTTCGGGATGAACTCCTACAATGAGCAGTTCTTC. The entire variable domain, with the rest obtained from reference TRBV11-3 and TRBJ2-1, is as follows: EAGVVQSPRYKIIEKKQPVAFWCNPISGHNTLYWYLQNLGQGPELLIRYENEEAVDDSQLPKDRFSAERLKGVDSTLKIQPAELGDSAVYLCASSFGMNSYNEQFFGPGTRLTVL.

This clonotype was detected a few times. This rearrangement joins TRBV12-3 or TRBV12-4 to TRBJ2-2, with D possibly called TRBD1 or TRBD2 (5 bases each). Trimming removed 4 bases from V and 6 bases from J, with 12 bases in between. The CDR3 totals 14 residues. In DNA, the CDR3 is TGTGCCAGCAGTTCGCTGGGGGTGGCCGGGGAGCTGTTTTTT. Translation: CASSSLGVAGELFF.

The table lists this clonotype with many counts. The J gene is TRBJ2-3, the V gene TRBV15; the D is unclear. Trimming removed 2 bases at V and 5 bases at J, with 11 bases between. The CDR3 contains 14 residues. CDR1 is LNHNV, CDR2 YYDKDF, per germline (reference sequence). As DNA, the CDR3 is TGTGCCACCAGCAGATCGCGCCTCGAAGATACGCAGTATTTT. Translated: CATSRSRLEDTQYF.

This clonotype was seen only a few times. The V gene is TRBV7-6, the J gene TRBJ2-2, with D unresolved. The CDR3 runs 16 residues. V was pared by 2 bases and J by 0 bases, with 10 bases between. CDR1 and CDR2 (germline): SGHVS, FNYEAQ. The chain's CDR3 is CASSLITESNTGELFF. CDR3 in DNA: TGTGCCAGCAGCTTAATTACCGAATCGAACACCGGGGAGCTGTTTTTT.

Notes on this clonotype: Just one base apart from a much larger clone, this may be a read error. V gene TRBV2 combines with J gene TRBJ2-7; 7 bases map to TRBD1. Germline V gene data show CDR1 as SNHLY and CDR2 as FYNNEI. After removal of 5 bases from V and 0 bases from J, the junction contained 4 bases not matched to a gene. The CDR3 sequence is 14 residues long. The CDR3 region is CASSTGTVSYEQYF. The CDR3 DNA is TGTGCCAGCAGTACCGGGACAGTCTCCTACGAGCAGTACTTC.

In this sample, this clonotype turned up a few times. The rearrangement joins TRBV24-1 to TRBJ2-3, with TRBD2 as a possible D gene (7 bases). This CDR3 has 21 amino acids. Germline lookup yields CDR1 KGHDR and CDR2 SFDVKD. The ends were cut back, 0 bases at V and 3 bases at J, with 27 bases in the middle. Here the CDR3 reads CATSDLEVLAEGDQLTDTQYF. CDR3 in DNA: TGTGCCACCAGTGATTTGGAGGTTCTAGCGGAGGGGGACCAGTTAACAGATACGCAGTATTTT.

This clonotype has more than one count but fewer than ten. This chain joins TRBV7-9 and TRBJ2-7, with 9 nucleotides matching TRBD1. Germline V gene sequence: CDR1 SEHNR, CDR2 FQNEAQ (reference sequence). V shed 5 bases and J 6 bases; nucleotides not matched to a gene: 8. The CDR3 totals 14 residues. CDR3 amino acids: CASSVGWGQGEQYF. In nucleotides, the CDR3 is TGTGCCAGCAGCGTAGGGTGGGGACAGGGCGAGCAGTACTTC.

The V gene is TRBV18, the J gene TRBJ1-3; D uncertain. From germline, CDR1 is KGHSH and CDR2 LQKENI. V was shortened by 2 bases and J by 0 bases, with 8 bases between the two germline ends. The CDR3 has 15 residues. The CDR3: CASSPKTSSGNTIYF. As DNA, the CDR3 is TGTGCCAGCTCACCAAAAACGAGCTCTGGAAACACCATATATTTT.

The V call is TRBV7-2, the J call TRBJ2-5; possibly TRBD1 or TRBD2 for D (6 bases each). The ends were cut back, 6 bases at V and 1 base at J, with 18 bases in the middle. CDR1 is SGHTA and CDR2 is FQGNSA in the germline V gene. The CDR3 runs 16 residues. The CDR3 bases are TGTGCCAGCAGGTCCAATGGGGGGCCCATCCAAGAGACCCAGTACTTC. It specifies CASRSNGGPIQETQYF.

This rearrangement joins TRBV7-9 to TRBJ1-1, with 10 nucleotides matching TRBD1. The junction had 8 bases not matched to a gene; V was cut back by 6 bases and J by 4 bases. Germline CDR1 and CDR2: SEHNR and FQNEAQ (reference sequence). The CDR3 totals 15 residues. CDR3 amino acids: CASRDGTGVGTEAFF. CDR3 DNA: TGTGCCAGCAGGGATGGGACAGGGGTTGGCACTGAAGCTTTCTTT. The variable domain in full, completed from reference TRBV7-9 and TRBJ1-1, reads DTGVSQNPRHKITKRGQNVTFRCDPISEHNRLYWYRQTLGQGPEFLTYFQNEAQLEKSRLLSDRFSAERPKGSFSTLEIQRTEQGDSAMYLCASRDGTGVGTEAFFGQGTRLTVV.

V and J are TRBV7-2 and TRBJ1-5, with TRBD1 identical over 7 bases. This CDR3 has 14 amino acids. V lost 11 bases to trimming and J lost 5 bases; unmatched junction nucleotides: 12. CDR1 SGHTA and CDR2 FQGNSA come from the germline V gene. CDR3 sequence: CACGRDSTYQPQHF. The CDR3 bases are TGTGCCTGCGGGCGGGACAGTACTTATCAGCCCCAGCATTTT. Variable domain in full (rest from reference TRBV7-2 and TRBJ1-5): GAGVSQSPSNKVTEKGKDVELRCDPISGHTALYWYRQSLGQGLEFLIYFQGNSAPDKSGLPSDRFSAERTGGSVSTLTIQRTQQEDSAVYLCACGRDSTYQPQHFGDGTRLSIL.